This T cell receptor beta chain was captured in a study of T-cell reconstitution after alpha-beta-depleted transplantation in children. Comment on this clonotype: Its antigen is as yet unknown.

TCRbeta library construction was performed incorporating unique molecular identifiers. TCRdb used MiXCR to reprocess the PCR reads, holding one entry per CDR3 protein. The repertoire consists of 600,000 or so distinct CDR3 sequences, with under 25% occurring once and the leading ten covering approximately 14%. Looked up from germline, CDR1 is SGHTA and CDR2 is FQGNSA. The V end lost 3 bases, the J end lost 0 bases, and 11 bases lay between the germline ends. The CDR3 is made up of 15 amino acids. Study observations and caveats: Diversity and T-cell counts at one year after transplant derived mostly from new T cells. After transplant, high TCRbeta diversity at day 60 in some patients arose from surviving recipient T cells and thymic progenitors. It was reported that alpha-beta T cells came from several hundred expanded graft clones (about two months after transplant).

The sample in question was PBMCs, mostly from graft donor cells, obtained 360 days after TCRalphabeta/CD19-depleted stem cell transplant. The V and J genes are TRBV7-2 and TRBJ2-5, with D possibly matching TRBD1 (5 bases). This receptor was identified in a boy in the first two years of life who had a stem cell transplant for acute myeloid leukemia, so the T cells may come from the graft donor. The CDR3 is CASSFYRRDQETQYF. The CDR3 DNA sequence: TGTGCCAGCAGCTTCTACCGCAGGGACCAAGAGACCCAGTACTTC.